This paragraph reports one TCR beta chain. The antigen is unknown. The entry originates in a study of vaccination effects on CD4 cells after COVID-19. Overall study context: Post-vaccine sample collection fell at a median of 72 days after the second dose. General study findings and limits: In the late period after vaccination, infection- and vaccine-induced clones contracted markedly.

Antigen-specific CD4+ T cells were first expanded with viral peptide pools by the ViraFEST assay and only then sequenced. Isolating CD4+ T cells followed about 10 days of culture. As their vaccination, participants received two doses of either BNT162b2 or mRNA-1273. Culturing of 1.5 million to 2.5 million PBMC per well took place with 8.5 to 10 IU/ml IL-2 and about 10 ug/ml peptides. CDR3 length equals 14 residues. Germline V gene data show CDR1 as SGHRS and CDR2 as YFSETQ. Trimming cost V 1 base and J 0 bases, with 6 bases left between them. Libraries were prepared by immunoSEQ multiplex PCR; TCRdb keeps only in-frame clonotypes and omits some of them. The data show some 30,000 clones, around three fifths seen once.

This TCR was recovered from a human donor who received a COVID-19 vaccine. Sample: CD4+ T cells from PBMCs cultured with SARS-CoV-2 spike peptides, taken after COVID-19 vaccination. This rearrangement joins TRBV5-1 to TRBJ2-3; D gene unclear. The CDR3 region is CASSLTGSTDTQYF. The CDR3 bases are TGCGCCAGCAGCTTGACCGGGAGCACAGATACGCAGTATTTT.